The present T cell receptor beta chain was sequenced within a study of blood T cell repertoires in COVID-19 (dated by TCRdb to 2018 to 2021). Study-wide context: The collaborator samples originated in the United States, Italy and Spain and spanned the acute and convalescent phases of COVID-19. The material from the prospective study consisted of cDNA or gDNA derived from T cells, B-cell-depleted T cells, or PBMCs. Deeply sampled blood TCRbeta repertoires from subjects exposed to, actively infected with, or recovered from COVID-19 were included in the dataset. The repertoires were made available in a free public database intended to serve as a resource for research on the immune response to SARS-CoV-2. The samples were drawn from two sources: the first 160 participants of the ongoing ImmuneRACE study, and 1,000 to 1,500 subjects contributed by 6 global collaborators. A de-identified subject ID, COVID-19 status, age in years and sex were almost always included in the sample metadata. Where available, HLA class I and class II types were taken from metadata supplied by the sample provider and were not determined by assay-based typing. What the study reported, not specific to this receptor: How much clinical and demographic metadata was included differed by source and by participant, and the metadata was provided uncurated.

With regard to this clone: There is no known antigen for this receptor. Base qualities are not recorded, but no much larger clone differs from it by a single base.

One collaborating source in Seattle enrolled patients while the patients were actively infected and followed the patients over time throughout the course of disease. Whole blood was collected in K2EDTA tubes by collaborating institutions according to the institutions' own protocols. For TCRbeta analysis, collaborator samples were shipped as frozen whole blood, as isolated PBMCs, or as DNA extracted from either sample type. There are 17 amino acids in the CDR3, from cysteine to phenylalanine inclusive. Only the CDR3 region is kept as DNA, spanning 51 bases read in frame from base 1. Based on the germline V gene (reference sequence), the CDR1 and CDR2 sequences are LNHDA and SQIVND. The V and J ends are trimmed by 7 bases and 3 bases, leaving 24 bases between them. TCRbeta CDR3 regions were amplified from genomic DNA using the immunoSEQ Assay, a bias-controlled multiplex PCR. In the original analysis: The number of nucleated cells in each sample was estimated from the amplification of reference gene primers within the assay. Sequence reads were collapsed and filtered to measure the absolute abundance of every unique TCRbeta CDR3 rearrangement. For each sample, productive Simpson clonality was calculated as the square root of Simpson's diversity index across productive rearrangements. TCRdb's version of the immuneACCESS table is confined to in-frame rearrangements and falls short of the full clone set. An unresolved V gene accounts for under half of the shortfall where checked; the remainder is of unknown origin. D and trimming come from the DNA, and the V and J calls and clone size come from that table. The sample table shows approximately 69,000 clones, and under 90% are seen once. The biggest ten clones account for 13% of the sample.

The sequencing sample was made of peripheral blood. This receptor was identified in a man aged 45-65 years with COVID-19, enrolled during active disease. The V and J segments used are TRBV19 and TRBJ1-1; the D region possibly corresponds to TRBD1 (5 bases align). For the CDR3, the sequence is CASTLMAGGGWDTEAFF. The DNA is TGTGCCAGTACTCTCATGGCTGGGGGGGGATGGGACACTGAAGCTTTCTTT. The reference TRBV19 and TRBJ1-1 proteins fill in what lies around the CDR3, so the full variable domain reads DGGITQSPKYLFRKEGQNVTLSCEQNLNHDAMYWYRQDPGQGLRLIYYSQIVNDFQKGDIAEGYSVSREKKESFPLTVTSAQKNPTAFYLCASTLMAGGGWDTEAFFGQGTRLTVV.